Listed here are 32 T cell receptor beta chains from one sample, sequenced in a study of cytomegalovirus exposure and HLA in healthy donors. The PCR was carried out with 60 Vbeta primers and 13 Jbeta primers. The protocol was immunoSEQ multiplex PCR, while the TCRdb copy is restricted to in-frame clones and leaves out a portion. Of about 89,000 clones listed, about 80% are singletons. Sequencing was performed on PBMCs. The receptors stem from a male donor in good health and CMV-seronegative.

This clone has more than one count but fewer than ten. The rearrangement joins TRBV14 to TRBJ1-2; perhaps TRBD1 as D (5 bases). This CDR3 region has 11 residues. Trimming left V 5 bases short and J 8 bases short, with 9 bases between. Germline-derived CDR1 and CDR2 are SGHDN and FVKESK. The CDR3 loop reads CASSKGPGYTF. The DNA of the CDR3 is TGTGCCAGCAGCAAGGGGCCCGGCTACACCTTC.

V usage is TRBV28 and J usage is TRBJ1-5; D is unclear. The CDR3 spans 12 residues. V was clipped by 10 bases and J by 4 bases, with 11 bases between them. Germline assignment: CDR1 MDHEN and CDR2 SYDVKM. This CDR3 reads CATAGPNQPQHF. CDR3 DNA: TGTGCCACCGCGGGCCCAAATCAGCCCCAGCATTTT.

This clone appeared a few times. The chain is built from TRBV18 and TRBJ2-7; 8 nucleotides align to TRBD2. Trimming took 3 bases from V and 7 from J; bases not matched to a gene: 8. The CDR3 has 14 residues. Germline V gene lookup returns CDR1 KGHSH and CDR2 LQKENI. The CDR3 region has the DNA TGTGCCAGCTCACCTACGGGAGGGGCTATAGAGCAGTACTTC. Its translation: CASSPTGGAIEQYF.

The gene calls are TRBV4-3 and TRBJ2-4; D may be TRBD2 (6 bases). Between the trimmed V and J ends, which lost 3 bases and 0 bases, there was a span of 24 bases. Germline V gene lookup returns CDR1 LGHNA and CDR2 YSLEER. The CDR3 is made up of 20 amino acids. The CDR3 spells CASSHTPGLGTSLAKNIQYF. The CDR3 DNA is TGCGCCAGCAGCCATACACCGGGACTTGGAACATCACTAGCCAAAAACATTCAGTACTTC.

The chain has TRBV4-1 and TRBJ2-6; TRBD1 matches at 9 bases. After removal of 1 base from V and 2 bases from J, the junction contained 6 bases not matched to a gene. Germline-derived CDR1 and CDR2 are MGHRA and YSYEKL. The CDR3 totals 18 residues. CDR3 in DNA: TGCGCCAGCAGCCAAGTTCGGGACAGGGACCCTGGGGCCAACGTCCTGACTTTC. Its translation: CASSQVRDRDPGANVLTF.

The CDR3 bases are TGTGCCAGCATGAGTCTAAGGGGAGGATTAGTAGAAAAACTGTTTTTT. It specifies CASMSLRGGLVEKLFF. The chain has TRBV28 and TRBJ1-4; D is perhaps TRBD1 (5 bases). Germline CDR1 reads MDHEN; CDR2 reads SYDVKM. The CDR3 totals 16 residues. The V end was cut by 7 bases, the J end by 8 bases, with 23 bases between.

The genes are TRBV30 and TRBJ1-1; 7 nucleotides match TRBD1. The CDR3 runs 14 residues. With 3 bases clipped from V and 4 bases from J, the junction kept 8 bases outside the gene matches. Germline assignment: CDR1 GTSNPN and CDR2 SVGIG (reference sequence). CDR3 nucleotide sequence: TGTGCCTGGAGAAAGACAGGGTCGGGCACTGAAGCTTTCTTT. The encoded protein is CAWRKTGSGTEAFF.

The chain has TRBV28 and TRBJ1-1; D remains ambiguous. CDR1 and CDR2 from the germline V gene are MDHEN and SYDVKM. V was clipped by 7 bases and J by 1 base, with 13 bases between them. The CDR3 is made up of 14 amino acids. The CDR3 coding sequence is TGTGCCAGCACCGCCCCGGGGAGGAACACTGAAGCTTTCTTT. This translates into CASTAPGRNTEAFF. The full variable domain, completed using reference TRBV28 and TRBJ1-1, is DVKVTQSSRYLVKRTGEKVFLECVQDMDHENMFWYRQDPGLGLRLIYFSYDVKMKEKGDIPEGYSVSREKKERFSLILESASTNQTSMYLCASTAPGRNTEAFFGQGTRLTVV.

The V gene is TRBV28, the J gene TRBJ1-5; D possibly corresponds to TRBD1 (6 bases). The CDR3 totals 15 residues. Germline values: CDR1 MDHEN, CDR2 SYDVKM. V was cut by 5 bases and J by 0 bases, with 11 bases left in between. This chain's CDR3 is CASSLSTGSNQPQHF. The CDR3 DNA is TGTGCCAGCAGTCTCTCGACAGGTAGCAATCAGCCCCAGCATTTT.

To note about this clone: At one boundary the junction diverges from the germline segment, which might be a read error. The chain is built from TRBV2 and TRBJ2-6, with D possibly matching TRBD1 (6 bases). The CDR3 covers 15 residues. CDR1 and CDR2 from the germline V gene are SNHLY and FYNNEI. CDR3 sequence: CASTPQGSGANGLTF. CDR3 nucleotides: TGTGCCAGCACTCCCCAGGGGTCTGGGGCCAACGGCCTGACTTTC.

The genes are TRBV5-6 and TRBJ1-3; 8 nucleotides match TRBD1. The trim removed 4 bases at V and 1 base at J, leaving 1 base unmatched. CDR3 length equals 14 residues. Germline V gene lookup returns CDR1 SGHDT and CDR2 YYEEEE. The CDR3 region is CASSRQGSGNTIYF. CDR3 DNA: TGTGCCAGCAGCCGACAGGGGTCTGGAAACACCATATATTTT.

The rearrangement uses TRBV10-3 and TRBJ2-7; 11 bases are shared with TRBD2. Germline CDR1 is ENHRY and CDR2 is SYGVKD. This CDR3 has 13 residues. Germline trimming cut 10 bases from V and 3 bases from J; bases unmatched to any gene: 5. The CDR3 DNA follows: TGTGCCACCAGACTAGCGGGAATCTACGAGCAGTACTTC. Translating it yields CATRLAGIYEQYF.

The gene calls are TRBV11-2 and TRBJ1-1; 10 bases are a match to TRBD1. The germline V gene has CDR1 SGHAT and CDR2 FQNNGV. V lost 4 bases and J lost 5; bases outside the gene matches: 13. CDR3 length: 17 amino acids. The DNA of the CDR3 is TGTGCCAGCAGCTCAGGAACCGGGACAGGGGCTAGGACTGAAGCTTTCTTT. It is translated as CASSSGTGTGARTEAFF.

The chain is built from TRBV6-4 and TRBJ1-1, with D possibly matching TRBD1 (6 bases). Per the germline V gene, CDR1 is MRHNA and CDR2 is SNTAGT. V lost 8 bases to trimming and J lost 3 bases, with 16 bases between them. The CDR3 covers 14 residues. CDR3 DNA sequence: TGTGCCAGCCACAAAATTGCAGGGGACACTGAAGCTTTCTTT. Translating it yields CASHKIAGDTEAFF.

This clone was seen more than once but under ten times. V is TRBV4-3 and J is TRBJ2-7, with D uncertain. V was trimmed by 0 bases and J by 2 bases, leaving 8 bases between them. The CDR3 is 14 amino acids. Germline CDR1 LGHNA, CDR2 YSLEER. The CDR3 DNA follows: TGCGCCAGCAGCCAAGATACAGTCCCCTACGAGCAGTACTTC. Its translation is CASSQDTVPYEQYF.

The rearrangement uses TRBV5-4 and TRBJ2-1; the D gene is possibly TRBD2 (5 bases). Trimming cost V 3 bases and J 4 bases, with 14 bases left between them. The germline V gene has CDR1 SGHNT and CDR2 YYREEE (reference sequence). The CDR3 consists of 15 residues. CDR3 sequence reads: CASSSSLANYNEQFF. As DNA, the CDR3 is TGTGCCAGCAGCTCGTCGCTAGCCAATTACAATGAGCAGTTCTTC.

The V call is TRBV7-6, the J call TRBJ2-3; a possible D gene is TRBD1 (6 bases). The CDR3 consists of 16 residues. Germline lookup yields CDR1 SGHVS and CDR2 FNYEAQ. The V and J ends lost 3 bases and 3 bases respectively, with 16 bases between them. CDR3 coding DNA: TGTGCCAGCAGCTTGGGCCCCTCGAGGGGGACAGATACGCAGTATTTT. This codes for CASSLGPSRGTDTQYF.

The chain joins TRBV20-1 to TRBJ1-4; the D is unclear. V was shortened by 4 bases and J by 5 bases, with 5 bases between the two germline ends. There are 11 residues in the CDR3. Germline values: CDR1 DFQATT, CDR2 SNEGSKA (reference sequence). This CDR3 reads CSAKINEKLFF. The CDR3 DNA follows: TGCAGTGCTAAAATAAATGAAAAACTGTTTTTT.

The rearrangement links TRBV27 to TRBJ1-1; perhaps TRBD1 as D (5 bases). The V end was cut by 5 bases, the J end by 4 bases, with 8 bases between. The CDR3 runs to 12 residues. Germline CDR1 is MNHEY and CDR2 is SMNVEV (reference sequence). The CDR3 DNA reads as TGTGCCAGCAGTCAGGGTTTCACTGAAGCTTTCTTT. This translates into CASSQGFTEAFF.

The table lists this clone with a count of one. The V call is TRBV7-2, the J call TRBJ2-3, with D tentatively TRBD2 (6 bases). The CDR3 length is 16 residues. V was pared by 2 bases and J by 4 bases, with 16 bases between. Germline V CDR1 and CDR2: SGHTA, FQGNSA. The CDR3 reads CASSLRKTSGADTQYF. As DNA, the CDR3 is TGTGCCAGCAGCTTACGTAAGACTAGTGGCGCAGATACGCAGTATTTT.

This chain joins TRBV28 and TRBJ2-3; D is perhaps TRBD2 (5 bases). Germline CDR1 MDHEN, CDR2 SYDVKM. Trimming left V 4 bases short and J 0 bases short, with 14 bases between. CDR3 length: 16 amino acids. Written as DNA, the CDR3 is TGTGCCAGCAGTTCGAGGGTGACACATAGCACAGATACGCAGTATTTT. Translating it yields CASSSRVTHSTDTQYF. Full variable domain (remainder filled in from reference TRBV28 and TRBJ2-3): DVKVTQSSRYLVKRTGEKVFLECVQDMDHENMFWYRQDPGLGLRLIYFSYDVKMKEKGDIPEGYSVSREKKERFSLILESASTNQTSMYLCASSSRVTHSTDTQYFGPGTRLTVL.

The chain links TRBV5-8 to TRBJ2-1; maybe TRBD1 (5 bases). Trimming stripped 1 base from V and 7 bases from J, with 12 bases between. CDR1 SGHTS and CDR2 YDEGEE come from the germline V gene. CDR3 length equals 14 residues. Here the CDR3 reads CASSLSRHRNEQFF. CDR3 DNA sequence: TGTGCCAGCAGCTTGAGCAGGCACAGGAATGAGCAGTTCTTC. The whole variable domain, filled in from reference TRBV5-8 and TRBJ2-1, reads EAGVTQSPTHLIKTRGQQATLRCSPISGHTSVYWYQQALGLGLQFLLWYDEGEERNRGNFPPRFSGRQFPNYSSELNVNALELEDSALYLCASSLSRHRNEQFFGPGTRLTVL.

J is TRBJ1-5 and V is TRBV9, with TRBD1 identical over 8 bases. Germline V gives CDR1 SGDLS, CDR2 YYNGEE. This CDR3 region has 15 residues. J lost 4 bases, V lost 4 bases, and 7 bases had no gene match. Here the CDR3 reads CASSRQGSENQPQHF. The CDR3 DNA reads TGTGCCAGCAGCCGACAGGGGAGCGAGAATCAGCCCCAGCATTTT.

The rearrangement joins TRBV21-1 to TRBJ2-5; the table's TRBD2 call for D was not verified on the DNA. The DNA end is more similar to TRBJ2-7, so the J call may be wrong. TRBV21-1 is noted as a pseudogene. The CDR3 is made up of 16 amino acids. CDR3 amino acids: CASSTQGLAAHYEQYF. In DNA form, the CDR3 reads TGTGCCAGCAGCACCCAGGGACTAGCGGCCCACTACGAGCAGTACTTC.

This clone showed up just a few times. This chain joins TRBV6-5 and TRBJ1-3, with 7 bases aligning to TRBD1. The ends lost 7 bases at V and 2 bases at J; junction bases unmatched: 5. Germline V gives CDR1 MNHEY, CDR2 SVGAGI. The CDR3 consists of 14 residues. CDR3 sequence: CASTEGATGNTIYF. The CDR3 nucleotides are TGTGCCAGCACCGAGGGGGCTACTGGAAACACCATATATTTT.

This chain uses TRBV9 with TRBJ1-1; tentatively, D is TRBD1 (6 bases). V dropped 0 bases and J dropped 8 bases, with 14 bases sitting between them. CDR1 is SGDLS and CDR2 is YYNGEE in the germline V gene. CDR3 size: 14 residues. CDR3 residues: CASSVGGTGYEAFF. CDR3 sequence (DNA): TGTGCCAGCAGCGTAGGTGGTACAGGGTACGAAGCTTTCTTT.

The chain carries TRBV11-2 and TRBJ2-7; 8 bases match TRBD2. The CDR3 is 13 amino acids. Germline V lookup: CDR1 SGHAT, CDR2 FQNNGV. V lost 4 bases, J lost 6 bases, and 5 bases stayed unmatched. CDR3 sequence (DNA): TGTGCCAGCAGCTCACTAGCGGTTGTCGAGCAGTACTTC. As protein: CASSSLAVVEQYF.

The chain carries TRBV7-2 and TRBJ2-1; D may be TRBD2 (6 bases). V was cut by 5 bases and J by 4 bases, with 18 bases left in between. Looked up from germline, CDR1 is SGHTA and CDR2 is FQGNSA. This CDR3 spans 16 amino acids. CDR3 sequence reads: CASSPRRSGGYNEQFF. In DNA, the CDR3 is TGTGCCAGCAGCCCAAGACGTAGCGGAGGATACAATGAGCAGTTCTTC.

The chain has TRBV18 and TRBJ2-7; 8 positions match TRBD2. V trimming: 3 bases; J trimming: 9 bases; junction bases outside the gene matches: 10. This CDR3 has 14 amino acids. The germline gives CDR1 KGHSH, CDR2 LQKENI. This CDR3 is CASSPTGLDPRQYF. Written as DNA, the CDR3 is TGTGCCAGCTCACCCACGGGACTAGACCCTCGGCAGTACTTC.

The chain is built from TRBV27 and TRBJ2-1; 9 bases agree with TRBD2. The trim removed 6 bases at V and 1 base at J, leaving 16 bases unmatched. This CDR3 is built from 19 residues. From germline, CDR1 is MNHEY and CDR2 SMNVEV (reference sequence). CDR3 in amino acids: CASRGMGPSTSGSYNEQFF. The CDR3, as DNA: TGTGCCAGCAGAGGAATGGGTCCCAGCACTAGCGGGTCCTACAATGAGCAGTTCTTC.

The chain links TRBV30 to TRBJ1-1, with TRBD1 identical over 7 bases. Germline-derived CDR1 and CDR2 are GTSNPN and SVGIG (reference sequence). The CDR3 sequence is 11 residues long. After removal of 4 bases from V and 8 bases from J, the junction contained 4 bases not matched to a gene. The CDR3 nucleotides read TGTGCCTGGAACGACAGGGAGGAAGCTTTCTTT. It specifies CAWNDREEAFF.

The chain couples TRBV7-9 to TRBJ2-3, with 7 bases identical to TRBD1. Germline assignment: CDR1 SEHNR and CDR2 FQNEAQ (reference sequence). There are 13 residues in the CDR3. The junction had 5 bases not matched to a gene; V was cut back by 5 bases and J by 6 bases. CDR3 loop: CASSGSQGDTQYF. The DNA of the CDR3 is TGTGCCAGCAGCGGGTCACAGGGGGATACGCAGTATTTT.